One and the same sample provided the 23 T cell receptor beta chains below, sequenced in a study of blood T cells in healthy people across ages. The second PCR ran about 6 to 12 cycles with a sample-barcoded 5' primer and J-beta primers. One entry per CDR3 protein, called by TCRdb with MiXCR from the 5' RACE reads. The repertoire consists of around 750,000 distinct CDR3 sequences, with approximately 53% occurring once and the leading ten covering under 50%. Sequencing was performed on blood. The receptors stem from a man older than 75 in good health.

J is TRBJ2-3 and V is TRBV11-3, with 10 nucleotides matching TRBD2. The V segment lost 2 bases and the J segment 14 bases; nucleotides outside the gene matches: 19. The CDR3 loop spans 17 amino acids. Per the germline V gene, CDR1 is SGHNT and CDR2 is YENEEA. CDR3 DNA sequence: TGTGCCAGCAGCTTACTCCCAACTAGCGGGATGGGTGGATACGCGTATTTT. This codes for CASSLLPTSGMGGYAYF.

The chain joins TRBV7-8 to TRBJ2-3, with TRBD1 identical over 9 bases. Germline CDR1 is SGHVS and CDR2 is FQNEAQ. V lost 8 bases and J lost 14; bases outside the gene matches: 17. The CDR3 contains 14 residues. The CDR3 sequence is CASAPGQGSGYAYF. In nucleotides, the CDR3 is TGTGCCAGCGCTCCGGGACAGGGTTCAGGATACGCGTATTTT.

The chain recombines TRBV7-2 with TRBJ1-2; D is unresolved. Germline V gives CDR1 SGHTA, CDR2 FQGNSA. The germline V and J ends were trimmed by 4 bases and 5 bases, with 17 bases remaining between them. The CDR3 totals 15 residues. The CDR3 loop reads CASSYDTLLEYGYTF. CDR3 in DNA: TGTGCCAGCAGCTACGACACCTTACTTGAGTATGGCTACACCTTC.

This chain links TRBV7-2 with TRBJ1-2; TRBD1 matches 7 bases. V lost 5 bases, J lost 2 bases, and 8 bases stayed unmatched. CDR1 is SGHTA and CDR2 is FQGNSA in the germline V gene. This CDR3 spans 15 amino acids. In DNA form, the CDR3 reads TGTGCCAGCAGCCGGGGACAGAAAATCAACTATGGCTACACCTTC. Translating gives CASSRGQKINYGYTF.

The chain recombines TRBV12-5 with TRBJ2-3, with TRBD2 matching 8 bases. The germline CDR1 and CDR2 sequences are LGHNT and FRNRAP. The CDR3 consists of 15 residues. After removal of 3 bases from V and 14 bases from J, the junction contained 16 bases not matched to a gene. DNA of the CDR3: TGTGCTAGTGGTTTAGCGGGAGATGCTCGAAGATACGCGTATTTT. Its translation is CASGLAGDARRYAYF.

The chain carries TRBV3-1 and TRBJ2-7, with D hard to call. The V and J ends lost 2 bases and 1 base respectively, with 9 bases between them. The CDR3 runs 14 residues. The germline V gene has CDR1 LGHDT and CDR2 YNNKEL (reference sequence). The CDR3 nucleotides read TGTGCCAGCAGCCAAAATGCCCAATCCTACGAGCAGTACTTC. Its protein product is CASSQNAQSYEQYF.

The sample holds a few counts of this clonotype. This chain links TRBV7-2 with TRBJ2-1; 16 nucleotides line up with TRBD2. In germline, CDR1 is SGHTA, CDR2 FQGNSA. With V trimmed by 5 bases and J by 6 bases, 7 bases remained unmatched. There are 17 residues in the CDR3. Written as DNA, the CDR3 is TGTGCCAGCAGCACCGGGACTAGCGGGAGGGGGATCAATGAGCAGTTCTTC. Protein product: CASSTGTSGRGINEQFF.

The J gene is TRBJ2-1, the V gene TRBV2; D ambiguous. Trimming cost V 5 bases and J 4 bases, with 15 bases left between them. There are 15 residues in the CDR3. Germline V gene lookup returns CDR1 SNHLY and CDR2 FYNNEI. In nucleotides, the CDR3 is TGTGCCAGCAGTAATTCTCGCGGATTATACAATGAGCAGTTCTTC. Protein sequence: CASSNSRGLYNEQFF.

This clonotype turned up a few times. V is TRBV7-2 and J is TRBJ2-7; D remains unclear. Germline CDR1 and CDR2: SGHTA and FQGNSA. The CDR3 has 13 residues. The V end was cut by 4 bases, the J end by 1 base, with 8 bases between. The CDR3 DNA sequence: TGTGCCAGCAGCTCCTCAACGTCCTACGAGCAGTACTTC. This codes for CASSSSTSYEQYF.

For the CDR3, the DNA is TGCAGTGCTGACTGGACAGGGGGCTACGAGCAGTACTTC. It encodes CSADWTGGYEQYF. The chain is built from TRBV20-1 and TRBJ2-5, with TRBD1 matching 10 bases. Judging by the DNA end, TRBJ2-7 fits better; the J call may be wrong. From germline, CDR1 is DFQATT and CDR2 SNEGSKA (reference sequence). The CDR3 consists of 13 residues.

This CDR3 is CSAPSGRAGPETQYF. The CDR3, as DNA: TGCAGTGCCCCTAGCGGGAGGGCCGGTCCAGAGACCCAGTACTTC. The genes are TRBV20-1 and TRBJ2-7; 12 bases match TRBD2. TRBJ2-5 explains the end of the DNA better; the J call may be wrong. This CDR3 has 15 amino acids. The germline CDR1 and CDR2 sequences are DFQATT and SNEGSKA (reference sequence).

This clonotype has just a few counts. The genes are TRBV7-2 and TRBJ1-1; D gene unclear. This CDR3 is 14 amino acids long. The V gene lost 4 bases and the J gene lost 0 bases, with 9 bases spanning the gap. Per germline, CDR1 SGHTA and CDR2 FQGNSA. The CDR3 spells CASSSGRLNTEAFF. As DNA, the CDR3 is TGTGCCAGCAGCTCCGGGCGACTGAACACTGAAGCTTTCTTT.

The sample holds a few counts of this clonotype. J is TRBJ2-7 and V is TRBV7-8; 7 bases align to TRBD1. CDR1 is SGHVS and CDR2 is FQNEAQ in the germline V gene. The CDR3 has 15 residues. V lost 5 bases, J lost 0 bases, and 7 bases stayed unmatched. CDR3 region: CASSRDSTPSYEQYF. CDR3 DNA: TGTGCCAGCAGCCGGGACAGCACTCCCTCCTACGAGCAGTACTTC.

The CDR3: CASSQDRTGVYGYTF. The CDR3 nucleotides read TGCGCCAGCAGCCAAGATCGGACAGGAGTCTATGGCTACACCTTC. The chain couples TRBV4-1 to TRBJ1-2, with 7 bases fitting TRBD1. The CDR3 sequence is 15 residues long. CDR1 is MGHRA, CDR2 YSYEKL, per germline. J was trimmed by 4 bases and V by 0 bases; bases with no gene match: 5.

The CDR3 region has the DNA TGTGCCAGCAGCGGGTCAGGAGCTTTGTCCTACGAGCAGTACTTC. Protein sequence: CASSGSGALSYEQYF. This chain uses TRBV7-2 with TRBJ2-7; D unclear. Per germline, CDR1 SGHTA and CDR2 FQGNSA. This CDR3 comprises 15 residues. V lost 5 bases, J lost 1 base, and 15 bases lay in between.

The CDR3 DNA sequence: TGTGCCAGCAGCTTAGTACTAGCGGGAGACCCCCGTAGGGAGCAGTACTTC. The encoded protein is CASSLVLAGDPRREQYF. The chain carries TRBV7-9 and TRBJ2-7, with TRBD2 matching 11 bases. The CDR3 spans 17 residues. Trimming cost V 1 base and J 7 bases; bases outside gene matches: 12. Germline values: CDR1 SEHNR, CDR2 FQNEAQ (reference sequence).

This chain's CDR3 is CASSPWGGNTEAFF. CDR3 in DNA: TGTGCCAGCAGTCCTTGGGGCGGGAACACTGAAGCTTTCTTT. V usage is TRBV25-1 and J usage is TRBJ1-1; tentatively, D is TRBD1 (5 bases). The CDR3 is 14 residues long. The germline V gene has CDR1 MGHDK and CDR2 SYGVNS. Trimming took off 5 bases at V and 1 base at J, with 11 bases between the two ends.

The genes are TRBV12-3 or TRBV12-4 and TRBJ2-7; D not resolved. Trimming removed 3 bases at V and 2 bases at J, with 11 bases between. CDR3 length: 14 amino acids. The DNA for the CDR3 is TGTGCCAGCAGTTTCCGGGCAGGAACCTACGAGCAGTACTTC. Translating it yields CASSFRAGTYEQYF.

This chain joins TRBV6-5 and TRBJ1-1; 9 bases fit TRBD1. The CDR3 has 11 amino acids. The ends lost 6 bases at V and 11 bases at J; junction bases unmatched: 4. The V gene's germline CDR1 is MNHEY and CDR2 SVGAGI. The CDR3 spells CASRTGGRAFF. CDR3 coding DNA: TGTGCCAGCAGGACAGGGGGACGCGCTTTCTTT.

The V call is TRBV12-3 or TRBV12-4, the J call TRBJ2-7; 14 bases line up with TRBD2. V trimming: 4 bases; J trimming: 0 bases; junction bases outside the gene matches: 5. The CDR3 contains 17 residues. The CDR3 reads CASSSGGLAGASYEQYF. Here the CDR3 DNA reads TGTGCCAGCAGTTCAGGGGGACTAGCGGGAGCCTCCTACGAGCAGTACTTC.

The chain carries TRBV6-1 and TRBJ2-1; TRBD1 matches at 9 bases. This CDR3 is 16 amino acids long. With 8 bases clipped from V and 3 bases from J, the junction kept 11 bases outside the gene matches. Germline CDR1 MNHNS, CDR2 SASEGT. Here the CDR3 reads CASAEYGTGLYNEQFF. The CDR3 DNA sequence: TGTGCCAGCGCCGAGTATGGGACAGGGCTCTACAATGAGCAGTTCTTC.

The rearrangement links TRBV3-1 to TRBJ2-1, with 14 bases lining up with TRBD2. The CDR3 is 16 residues long. Germline CDR1 and CDR2: LGHDT and YNNKEL (reference sequence). V shed 0 bases, J shed 9 bases, and the junction held 4 bases outside the gene matches. DNA of the CDR3: TGTGCCAGCAGCCAAGAGGGACTAGCGGGAGTTACTGAGCAGTTCTTC. This codes for CASSQEGLAGVTEQFF.

This clonotype was seen a few times. J is TRBJ2-7 and V is TRBV5-5; D is perhaps TRBD1 (6 bases). Per the germline V gene, CDR1 is SGHKS and CDR2 is YYEKEE (reference sequence). V was shortened by 2 bases and J by 1 base, with 13 bases between the two germline ends. The CDR3 spans 15 residues. The chain's CDR3 is CASSFTMGASYEQYF. The CDR3 DNA is TGTGCCAGCAGCTTCACTATGGGGGCTTCCTACGAGCAGTACTTC.